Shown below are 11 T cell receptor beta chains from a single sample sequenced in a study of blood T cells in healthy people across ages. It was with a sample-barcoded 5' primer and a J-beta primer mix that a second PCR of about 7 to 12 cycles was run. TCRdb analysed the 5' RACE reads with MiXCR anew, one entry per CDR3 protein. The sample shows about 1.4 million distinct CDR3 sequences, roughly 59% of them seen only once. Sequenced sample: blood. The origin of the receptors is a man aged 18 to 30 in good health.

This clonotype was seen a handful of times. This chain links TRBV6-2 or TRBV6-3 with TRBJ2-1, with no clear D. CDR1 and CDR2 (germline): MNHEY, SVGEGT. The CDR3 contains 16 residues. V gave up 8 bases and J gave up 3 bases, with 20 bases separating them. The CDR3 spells CASCPSPDQLYNEQFF. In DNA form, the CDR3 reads TGTGCCAGCTGCCCGAGTCCGGACCAACTCTACAATGAGCAGTTCTTC.

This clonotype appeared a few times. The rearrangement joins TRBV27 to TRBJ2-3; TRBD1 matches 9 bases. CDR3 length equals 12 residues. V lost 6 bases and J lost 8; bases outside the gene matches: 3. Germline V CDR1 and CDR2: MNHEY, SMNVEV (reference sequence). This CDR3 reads CASRQGAVTQYF. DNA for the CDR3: TGTGCCAGCAGACAGGGGGCAGTTACGCAGTATTTT.

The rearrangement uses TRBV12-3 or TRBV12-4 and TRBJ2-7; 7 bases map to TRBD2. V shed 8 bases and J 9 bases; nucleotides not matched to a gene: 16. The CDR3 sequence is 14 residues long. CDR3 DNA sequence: TGTGCCAGCGCTGTAGCGGGTCTCTCTTATCTGCAGTACTTC. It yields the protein CASAVAGLSYLQYF.

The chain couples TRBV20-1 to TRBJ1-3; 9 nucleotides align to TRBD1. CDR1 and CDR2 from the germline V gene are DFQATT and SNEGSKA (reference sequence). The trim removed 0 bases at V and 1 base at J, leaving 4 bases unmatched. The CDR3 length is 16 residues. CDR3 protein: CSARDKDRGSGNTIYF. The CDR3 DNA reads TGCAGTGCTAGAGATAAGGACAGGGGTTCTGGAAACACCATATATTTT.

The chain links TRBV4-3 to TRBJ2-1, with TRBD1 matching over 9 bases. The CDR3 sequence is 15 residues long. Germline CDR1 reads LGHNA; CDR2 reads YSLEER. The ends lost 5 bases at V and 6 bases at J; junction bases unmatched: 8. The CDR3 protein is CASSARDRESNEQFF. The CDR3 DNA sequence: TGCGCCAGCAGCGCGCGGGACAGGGAGTCCAATGAGCAGTTCTTC.

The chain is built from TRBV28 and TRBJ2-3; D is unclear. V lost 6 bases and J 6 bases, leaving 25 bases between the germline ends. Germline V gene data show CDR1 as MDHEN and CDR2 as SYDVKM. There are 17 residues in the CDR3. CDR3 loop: CASRVSAGPNSGDTQYF. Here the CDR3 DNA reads TGTGCCAGCAGGGTGTCCGCAGGACCCAATTCTGGGGATACGCAGTATTTT.

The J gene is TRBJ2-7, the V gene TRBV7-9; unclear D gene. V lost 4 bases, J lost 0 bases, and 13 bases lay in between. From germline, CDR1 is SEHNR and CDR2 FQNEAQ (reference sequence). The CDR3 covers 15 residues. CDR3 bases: TGTGCCAGCAGCTCGGCCGGGCGAAGCTCCTACGAGCAGTACTTC. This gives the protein CASSSAGRSSYEQYF.

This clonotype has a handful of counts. The CDR3 is CASSSARREETQYF. In nucleotides, the CDR3 is TGTGCCAGCAGTTCTGCCAGAAGAGAGGAGACCCAGTACTTC. The genes are TRBV6-5 and TRBJ2-5; D gene ambiguous. Germline CDR1 MNHEY, CDR2 SVGAGI. Deletions cut 4 bases from V and 5 bases from J, with 14 bases between. The CDR3 is made up of 14 amino acids.

The CDR3 coding sequence is TGTGCCACCAGCAGACGAGAGGATCAGCCCCAGCATTTT. Protein product: CATSRREDQPQHF. V usage is TRBV15 and J usage is TRBJ1-5; D is undetermined. CDR1 is LNHNV and CDR2 is YYDKDF in the germline V gene (reference sequence). The CDR3 spans 13 residues. Trimming left V 2 bases short and J 5 bases short, with 7 bases between.

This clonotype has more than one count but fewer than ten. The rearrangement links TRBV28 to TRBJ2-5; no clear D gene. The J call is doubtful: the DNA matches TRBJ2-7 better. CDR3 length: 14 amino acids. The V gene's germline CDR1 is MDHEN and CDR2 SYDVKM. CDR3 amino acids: CASSLTADTYEQYF. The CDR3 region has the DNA TGTGCCAGCAGTTTAACGGCTGATACCTACGAGCAGTACTTC.

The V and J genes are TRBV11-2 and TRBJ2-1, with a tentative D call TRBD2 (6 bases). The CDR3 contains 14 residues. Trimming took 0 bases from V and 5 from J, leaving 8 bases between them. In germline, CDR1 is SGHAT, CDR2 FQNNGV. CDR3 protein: CASSLEIADNEQFF. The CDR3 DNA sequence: TGTGCCAGCAGCTTAGAGATAGCGGACAATGAGCAGTTCTTC. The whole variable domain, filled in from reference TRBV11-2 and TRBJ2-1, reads EAGVAQSPRYKIIEKRQSVAFWCNPISGHATLYWYQQILGQGPKLLIQFQNNGVVDDSQLPKDRFSAERLKGVDSTLKIQPAKLEDSAVYLCASSLEIADNEQFFGPGTRLTVL.